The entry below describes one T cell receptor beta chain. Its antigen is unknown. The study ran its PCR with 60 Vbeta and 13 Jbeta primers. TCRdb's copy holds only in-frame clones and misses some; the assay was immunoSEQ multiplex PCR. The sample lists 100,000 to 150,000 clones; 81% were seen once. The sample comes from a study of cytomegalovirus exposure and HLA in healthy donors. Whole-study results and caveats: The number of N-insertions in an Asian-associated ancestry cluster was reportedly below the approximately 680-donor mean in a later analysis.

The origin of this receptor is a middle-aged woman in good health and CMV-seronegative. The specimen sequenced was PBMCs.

CDR3 bases: TGCAGTGCAGGTACAGCCTACGAGCAGTACTTC. Translation gives CSAGTAYEQYF. V gene TRBV20-1 combines with J gene TRBJ2-7; D is unresolved. The CDR3 has 11 amino acids. The V end was cut by 6 bases, the J end by 2 bases, with 8 bases between. Germline V gene sequence: CDR1 DFQATT, CDR2 SNEGSKA (reference sequence).